The 13 T cell receptor beta chains below were found in one sample sequenced in a study of shared clonotypes between healthy human individuals. The assay was immunoSEQ multiplex PCR, and TCRdb's table has in-frame clones only and misses some. Altogether some 1 million clones are present, around 75% being singletons, with the ten largest covering approximately 1.5%. The sample taken for sequencing was memory CD4+ T cells sorted from blood. Noted subset: CD45RA-negative fraction. These receptors were obtained from a man between 18 and 35 years old in good health.

J is TRBJ1-1 and V is TRBV4-2, with unresolved D. This CDR3 spans 12 amino acids. Germline CDR1 is LGHNA and CDR2 is YNFKEQ. The V end lost 0 bases, the J end lost 6 bases, and 5 bases lay between the germline ends. The CDR3 nucleotides read TGTGCCAGCAGCCAAGATGGGGCTGAAGCTTTCTTT. Protein sequence: CASSQDGAEAFF.

This clone has a handful of counts. The chain links TRBV25-1 to TRBJ1-1, with D unresolved. This CDR3 has 13 residues. Germline CDR1 reads MGHDK; CDR2 reads SYGVNS. Trimming took 3 bases from V and 5 from J, leaving 10 bases between them. The CDR3 DNA is TGTGCCAGCAGTGACAGGTGGAGAACTGAAGCTTTCTTT. This translates into CASSDRWRTEAFF.

In this sample, this clone turned up a few times. The rearrangement uses TRBV6-6 and TRBJ1-1; perhaps TRBD1 as D (6 bases). Trimming shortened V by 6 bases and J by 8 bases, and 10 bases separated the two germline ends. Germline V gives CDR1 MNHNY, CDR2 SVGAGI (reference sequence). CDR3 length equals 11 residues. The CDR3 sequence: CASRMGTEAFF. CDR3 bases: TGTGCCAGCAGAATGGGGACAGAAGCTTTCTTT.

In this sample, this clone turned up once. A read error is the likely source, as a far larger clone sits one nucleotide away. The J gene is TRBJ1-6, the V gene TRBV6-5; TRBD1 matches at 7 bases. The CDR3 is made up of 14 amino acids. Germline V CDR1 and CDR2: MNHEY, SVGAGI. The CDR3 DNA is TGTGCCAGCAGTGCACAGGGGAAGGATTCATCCCTCCACTTT. Translation: CASSAQGKDSSLHF.

The rearrangement joins TRBV30 to TRBJ2-7; 8 bases fit TRBD1. There are 14 residues in the CDR3. The V segment lost 0 bases and the J segment 7 bases; nucleotides outside the gene matches: 8. Per the germline V gene, CDR1 is GTSNPN and CDR2 is SVGIG (reference sequence). CDR3 region: CAWSVIQGAGEQYF. DNA for the CDR3: TGTGCCTGGAGTGTAATCCAGGGGGCGGGTGAGCAGTACTTC.

The gene calls are TRBV10-1 and TRBJ2-7; D is perhaps TRBD1 (7 bases). The CDR3 spans 13 residues. CDR1 and CDR2 (germline): WNHNN, SYGVQD (reference sequence). Trimming shortened V by 4 bases and J by 4 bases, and 11 bases separated the two germline ends. In DNA form, the CDR3 reads TGCGCCAGCAGTGGACAGGGACTTTACGAGCAGTACTTC. It translates to CASSGQGLYEQYF.

V and J are TRBV5-1 and TRBJ1-1, with TRBD1 matching over 7 bases. The CDR3 totals 13 residues. In germline, CDR1 is SGHRS, CDR2 YFSETQ. J gave up 4 bases and V 2 bases, and 2 bases lay outside the gene matches. CDR3 bases: TGCGCCAGCAGCTTAAACAGGGGCACTGAAGCTTTCTTT. Encoded protein: CASSLNRGTEAFF.

V gene TRBV18 combines with J gene TRBJ2-2; tentative D call: TRBD2 (6 bases). Germline CDR1 is KGHSH and CDR2 is LQKENI. Trimming left V 3 bases short and J 3 bases short, with 11 bases between. The CDR3 has 15 amino acids. The CDR3 coding sequence is TGTGCCAGCTCACCGGAGCTAGCGCACACCGGGGAGCTGTTTTTT. Amino acids: CASSPELAHTGELFF.

J is TRBJ2-3 and V is TRBV2; TRBD2 matches 8 bases. This CDR3 is 14 amino acids long. Germline CDR1 SNHLY, CDR2 FYNNEI. V lost 4 bases, J lost 4 bases, and 4 bases stayed unmatched. As DNA, the CDR3 is TGTGCCAGCAGTGTTAATAGCGGGGCAGATACGCAGTATTTT. Translating it yields CASSVNSGADTQYF.

The V call is TRBV10-3, the J call TRBJ1-2; no definite D call. Germline V gene lookup returns CDR1 ENHRY and CDR2 SYGVKD. The CDR3 has 13 residues. Trimming shortened V by 4 bases and J by 7 bases, and 13 bases separated the two germline ends. In DNA, the CDR3 is TGTGCCATCAGTGGGGATCGGGGTTCTGGCTACACCTTC. Protein sequence: CAISGDRGSGYTF.

The chain recombines TRBV6-6 with TRBJ1-4; TRBD1 is a possible D gene (5 bases). The CDR3 runs 15 residues. Germline loops: CDR1 MNHNY, CDR2 SVGAGI (reference sequence). Trimming shortened V by 2 bases and J by 14 bases, and 21 bases separated the two germline ends. The CDR3 bases are TGTGCCAGCAGTTACGGTGGGGAAGTAGGGACGTTCCTGTTTTTT. Its translation is CASSYGGEVGTFLFF.

The CDR3 loop reads CAITAGGLAGGTDTQYF. CDR3 nucleotides: TGTGCCATCACTGCTGGAGGGCTAGCGGGAGGCACAGATACGCAGTATTTT. V gene TRBV10-3 combines with J gene TRBJ2-3, with 10 bases identical to TRBD2. The V gene end was trimmed by 7 bases and the J gene end by 1 base; junction bases not matched to a gene: 11. This CDR3 has 17 residues. Germline V gene lookup returns CDR1 ENHRY and CDR2 SYGVKD.

This chain joins TRBV7-9 and TRBJ2-7; 13 bases agree with TRBD2. The CDR3 sequence is 18 residues long. V was pared by 2 bases and J by 3 bases, with 10 bases of the junction left unmatched. Germline CDR1 is SEHNR and CDR2 is FQNEAQ (reference sequence). The CDR3 DNA is TGTGCCAGCAGCTTATCCCGACTAGCGGGAGGCAACGACTACGAGCAGTACTTC. Translated, it gives CASSLSRLAGGNDYEQYF.